This entry is about one T cell receptor beta chain. A v3.0 immunoSEQ assay was performed at survey level. Assay: immunoSEQ multiplex PCR; the TCRdb copy retains only in-frame clones and omits some. The sample has about 21,000 clones; around 76% are singletons. Germline values: CDR1 LGHNA, CDR2 YNFKEQ. The germline V and J ends were trimmed by 1 base and 0 bases, with 10 bases remaining between them. This CDR3 spans 16 amino acids. The entry originates in a study of long-term antiretroviral therapy in people with HIV. The TCR sequence derives from a middle-aged woman with HIV. The chain uses TRBV4-2 and TRBJ2-1; a weak D match, TRBD2 (5 bases). The input for sequencing was unsorted PBMCs, taken around 1.7 years before starting antiretroviral therapy. The CDR3 protein is CASSQASGSSYNEQFF. CDR3 DNA sequence: TGTGCCAGCAGCCAAGCCAGCGGTAGCTCCTACAATGAGCAGTTCTTC.